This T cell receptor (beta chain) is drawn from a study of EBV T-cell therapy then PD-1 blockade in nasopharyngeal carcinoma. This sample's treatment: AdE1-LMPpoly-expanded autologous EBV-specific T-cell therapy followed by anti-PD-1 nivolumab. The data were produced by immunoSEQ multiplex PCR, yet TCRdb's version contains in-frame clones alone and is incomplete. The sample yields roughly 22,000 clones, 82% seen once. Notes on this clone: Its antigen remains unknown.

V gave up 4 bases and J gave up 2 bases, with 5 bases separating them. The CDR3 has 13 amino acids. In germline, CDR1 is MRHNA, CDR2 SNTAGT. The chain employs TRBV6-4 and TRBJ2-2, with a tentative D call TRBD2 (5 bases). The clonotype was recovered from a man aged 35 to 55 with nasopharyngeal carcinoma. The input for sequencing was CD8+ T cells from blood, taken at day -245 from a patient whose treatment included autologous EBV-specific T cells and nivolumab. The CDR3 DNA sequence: TGTGCCAGCAGTGGGACTAACACCGGGGAGCTGTTTTTT. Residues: CASSGTNTGELFF.